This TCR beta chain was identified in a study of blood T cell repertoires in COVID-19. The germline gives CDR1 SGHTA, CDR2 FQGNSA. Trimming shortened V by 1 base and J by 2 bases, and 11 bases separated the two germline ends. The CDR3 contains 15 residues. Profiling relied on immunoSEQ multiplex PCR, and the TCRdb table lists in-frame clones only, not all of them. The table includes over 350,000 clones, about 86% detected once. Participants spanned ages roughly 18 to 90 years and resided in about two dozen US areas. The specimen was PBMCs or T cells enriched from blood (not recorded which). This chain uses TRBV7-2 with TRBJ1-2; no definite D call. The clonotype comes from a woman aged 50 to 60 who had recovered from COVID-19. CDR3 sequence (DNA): TGTGCCAGCAGCTTAGGAGGGCCTCTAAACTATGGCTACACCTTC. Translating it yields CASSLGGPLNYGYTF.